This TCR beta chain stems from a study of cytotoxic CD8 clonotypes in ibrutinib-treated CLL. General observations from the study: The clonality rise at ibrutinib response reflected private clonotype expansion. Starting clonality was above that of age-matched healthy donors and tracked circulating CD8+ T-cell counts. Sustained-remission patients were sampled at one set of times and progressing patients at different ones.

From germline, CDR1 is SGHTA and CDR2 FQGNSA. The CDR3 extends over 12 amino acids. V was clipped by 4 bases and J by 5 bases, with 8 bases between them. As regards this clone: Its target is unknown. The sample has other DNA sequences that encode this CDR3 too.

Generated by immunoSEQ multiplex PCR, the TCRdb table keeps only in-frame clones and is missing some. The repertoire includes over 95,000 clones, roughly 57% of them detected once, and around a third sits in the top ten. This specimen consisted of PBMCs, obtained after 24 months of ibrutinib treatment. The sequence was collected from a human donor with chronic lymphocytic leukemia. The chain is built from TRBV7-2 and TRBJ1-2, with no clear D. The DNA of the CDR3 is TGTGCCAGCAGCTCTACGGGATATGGCTACACCTTC. It specifies CASSSTGYGYTF.